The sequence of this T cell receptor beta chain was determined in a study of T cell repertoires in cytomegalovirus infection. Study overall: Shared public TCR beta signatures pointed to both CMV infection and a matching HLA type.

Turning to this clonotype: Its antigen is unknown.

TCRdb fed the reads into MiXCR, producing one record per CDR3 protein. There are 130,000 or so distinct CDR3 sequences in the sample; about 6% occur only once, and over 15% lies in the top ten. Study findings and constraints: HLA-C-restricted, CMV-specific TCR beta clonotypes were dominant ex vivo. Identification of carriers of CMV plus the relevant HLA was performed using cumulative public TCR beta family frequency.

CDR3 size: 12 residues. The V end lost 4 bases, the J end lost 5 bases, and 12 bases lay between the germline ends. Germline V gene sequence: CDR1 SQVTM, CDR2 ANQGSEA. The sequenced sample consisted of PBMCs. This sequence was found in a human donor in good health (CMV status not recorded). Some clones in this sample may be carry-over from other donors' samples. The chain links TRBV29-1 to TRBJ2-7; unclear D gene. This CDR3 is CSVGSAGHEQYF. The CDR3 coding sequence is TGCAGCGTTGGATCGGCCGGCCACGAGCAGTACTTC.